The 6 T cell receptor beta chains presented below share a single source sample, sequenced in a study of blood T cells in healthy people across ages. Alongside a J-beta primer mix, a sample-barcoded 5' primer served in a second PCR lasting roughly 6 to 12 cycles. TCRdb recomputed calls from the 5' RACE reads with MiXCR, one row per CDR3 protein. In the table there are approximately 1.5 million distinct CDR3 sequences, approximately 32% of which are singletons. Sequencing was performed on blood. Every receptor here comes from a woman aged 25 to 39 in good health.

The chain uses TRBV4-1 and TRBJ2-7; TRBD2 aligns across 14 bases. Gene TRBJ2-5 matches the end of the DNA better, so the J call may be wrong. Germline V gene sequence: CDR1 MGHRA, CDR2 YSYEKL. The CDR3 length is 16 residues. CDR3 sequence reads: CASSLGTSGSVGTQYF. For the CDR3, the DNA is TGCGCCAGCAGCCTGGGGACTAGCGGGAGTGTAGGGACCCAGTACTTC.

This sequence joins TRBV2 and TRBJ2-5; 10 bases align to TRBD2. Trimming took 7 bases from V and 0 from J; bases not matched to a gene: 5. Germline V gene sequence: CDR1 SNHLY, CDR2 FYNNEI. The length of the CDR3 is 15 residues. The CDR3 DNA sequence: TGTGCCAGCAAGCGACTAGCGGGCCACCAAGAGACCCAGTACTTC. Encoded protein: CASKRLAGHQETQYF.

There are a few counts of this clonotype. The chain joins TRBV20-1 to TRBJ2-1; possible D gene TRBD1, 6 bases. The CDR3 spans 14 residues. CDR1 and CDR2 (germline): DFQATT, SNEGSKA (reference sequence). V was shortened by 5 bases and J by 2 bases, with 13 bases between the two germline ends. This CDR3 reads CSAARTAAYNEQFF. The CDR3 DNA reads TGCAGTGCTGCAAGGACAGCGGCCTACAATGAGCAGTTCTTC.

The J gene is TRBJ2-4, the V gene TRBV28; no definite D call. The J call may be faulty, since TRBJ2-7 better matches the DNA end. The CDR3 is made up of 13 amino acids. CDR1 MDHEN and CDR2 SYDVKM come from the germline V gene. Written as DNA, the CDR3 is TGTGCCAGCAGGGTTGAGGCTCTCTACGAGCAGTACTTC. This sequence encodes CASRVEALYEQYF.

The chain combines TRBV20-1 with TRBJ2-1, with TRBD1 as a possible D gene (5 bases). The CDR3 is made up of 11 amino acids. V lost 1 base and J 10 bases, leaving 8 bases between the germline ends. CDR1 is DFQATT and CDR2 is SNEGSKA in the germline V gene (reference sequence). In DNA form, the CDR3 reads TGCAGTGCTAGAGTTTCAGGGGAGCAGTTCTTC. It encodes CSARVSGEQFF.

This clonotype was found a few times. This sequence joins TRBV14 and TRBJ2-1; D is undetermined. V was cut by 3 bases and J by 10 bases, with 13 bases left in between. CDR1 and CDR2 from the germline V gene are SGHDN and FVKESK. The CDR3 loop spans 13 amino acids. The CDR3 sequence: CASSQLFVGEQFF. The DNA of the CDR3 is TGTGCCAGCAGCCAGTTGTTCGTCGGGGAGCAGTTCTTC.